The clone carrying this T cell receptor beta chain was seen a handful of times. Its antigen is currently unknown. The data are from a study of radiotherapy plus CTLA-4 blockade in lung cancer. Study results and limitations: In blood, after radiotherapy plus ipilimumab, tumor-derived TCR clones expanded. The best predictor of response was reported to be early blood T cell clone dynamics, with interferon-beta.

TCRdb's table, derived via immunoSEQ multiplex PCR, lists solely in-frame clones and lacks some. The table includes fewer than 85,000 clones, around 87% detected once. Patients with chemo-refractory metastatic non-small-cell lung cancer received focal radiation plus CTLA-4 blockade with ipilimumab. Germline V gives CDR1 SGHTA, CDR2 FQGNSA. The CDR3 is made up of 12 amino acids. V shed 5 bases and J shed 5 bases, with 10 bases lying between them. The material sequenced was peripheral blood, taken from a patient treated with radiotherapy plus ipilimumab. The chain recombines TRBV7-2 with TRBJ2-7; D gene uncertain. This clonotype was obtained from a human donor with non-small cell lung cancer who had stable disease on radiotherapy plus ipilimumab. The CDR3 sequence is CASSPLNDEQYF. The CDR3 DNA reads TGTGCCAGCAGCCCCCTCAACGACGAGCAGTACTTC.